The 18 T cell receptor beta chains below were found in one sample sequenced in a study of T cells in localized non-small cell lung cancer. Assay used: immunoSEQ multiplex PCR; TCRdb lists only in-frame clones, some missing. This table has some 3,200 clones, around 36% appearing once. The starting material was normal lung tissue next to the tumor, obtained before any cancer treatment. The source is a woman aged 35 to 75 with stage I lung adenocarcinoma.

The chain links TRBV28 to TRBJ2-1; D gene unclear. V was clipped by 1 base and J by 7 bases, with 11 bases between them. This CDR3 comprises 14 residues. Germline CDR1 reads MDHEN; CDR2 reads SYDVKM. CDR3 nucleotides: TGTGCCAGCAGTTTATTTCCCGTTGGGAATGAGCAGTTCTTC. It specifies CASSLFPVGNEQFF.

This clone counts as medium-sized. The chain has TRBV6-7 and TRBJ2-7; the D call may be TRBD1 or TRBD2 (5 bases each). TRBV6-7 is labeled an ORF, and its function is uncertain. V was pared by 5 bases and J by 3 bases, with 20 bases between. The CDR3 is made up of 16 amino acids. The CDR3, as DNA: TGTGCCAGCAGTGATATGGGGGATCAGGTCCTCTACGAGCAGTACTTC. Translating it yields CASSDMGDQVLYEQYF.

The CDR3 sequence is CASSNGRLYNEQFF. CDR3 sequence (DNA): TGTGCCAGTAGTAACGGACGACTCTACAATGAGCAGTTCTTC. The chain is built from TRBV19 and TRBJ2-1; D is unclear. The germline V gene has CDR1 LNHDA and CDR2 SQIVND (reference sequence). Trimming took 4 bases from V and 3 from J, leaving 10 bases between them. The CDR3 is 14 amino acids.

The chain recombines TRBV9 with TRBJ1-2; 11 bases line up with TRBD1. This CDR3 contains 13 residues. The germline V gene has CDR1 SGDLS and CDR2 YYNGEE. Trimming cost V 5 bases and J 7 bases; bases outside gene matches: 4. CDR3 nucleotides: TGTGCCAGCAGGGGACAGGGGGAGGGTGGCTACACCTTC. This encodes CASRGQGEGGYTF.

This clone was seen a handful of times. The rearrangement links TRBV15 to TRBJ2-1; D may be TRBD1 (11 bases). From germline, CDR1 is LNHNV and CDR2 YYDKDF (reference sequence). V was shortened by 7 bases and J by 2 bases, with 24 bases between the two germline ends. The CDR3 has 18 residues. The CDR3 sequence is CATKGQGVSGRPYNEQFF. DNA of the CDR3: TGTGCCACCAAGGGACAGGGGGTTAGCGGGAGGCCCTACAATGAGCAGTTCTTC.

The rearrangement links TRBV6-1 to TRBJ2-5, with unresolved D. Germline CDR1 and CDR2: MNHNS and SASEGT. Between the trimmed V and J ends, which lost 1 base and 2 bases, there was a span of 8 bases. This CDR3 spans 14 amino acids. CDR3 in DNA: TGTGCCAGCAGTGAAGGGACCATTCAAGAGACCCAGTACTTC. Protein: CASSEGTIQETQYF.

This clone was counted a single time. Here the CDR3 DNA reads TGTGCCAGCTCACCACCGGAATACGGTGGGACCGGGGAGCTGTTTTTT. Encoded protein: CASSPPEYGGTGELFF. The rearrangement uses TRBV18 and TRBJ2-2; D is undetermined. The V end lost 0 bases, the J end lost 5 bases, and 13 bases lay between the germline ends. CDR3 length: 16 residues. CDR1 and CDR2 from the germline V gene are KGHSH and LQKENI.

The J gene is TRBJ1-5, the V gene TRBV28; D remains unclear. The ends were cut back, 6 bases at V and 0 bases at J, with 6 bases in the middle. This CDR3 comprises 13 residues. Germline V lookup: CDR1 MDHEN, CDR2 SYDVKM. In DNA, the CDR3 is TGTGCCAGCAGGTCGTATAGCAATCAGCCCCAGCATTTT. Translation: CASRSYSNQPQHF.

The chain links TRBV19 to TRBJ2-7; D tentatively fits TRBD1 or TRBD2 (5 bases each). V lost 6 bases to trimming and J lost 2 bases, with 14 bases between them. The CDR3 covers 14 residues. CDR1 is LNHDA, CDR2 SQIVND, per germline (reference sequence). CDR3 sequence: CASRYRDGPYEQYF. The CDR3 DNA reads as TGTGCCAGTAGATATAGGGACGGACCCTACGAGCAGTACTTC.

The chain uses TRBV19 and TRBJ1-4, with unresolved D. The germline V and J ends were trimmed by 1 base and 8 bases, with 14 bases remaining between them. The length of the CDR3 is 15 residues. Germline CDR1 LNHDA, CDR2 SQIVND (reference sequence). CDR3 bases: TGTGCCAGTAGTATAGCGGACGCCCTTAGAGAAAAACTGTTTTTT. This gives the protein CASSIADALREKLFF. Drawing the rest from reference TRBV19 and TRBJ1-4, the complete variable domain is DGGITQSPKYLFRKEGQNVTLSCEQNLNHDAMYWYRQDPGQGLRLIYYSQIVNDFQKGDIAEGYSVSREKKESFPLTVTSAQKNPTAFYLCASSIADALREKLFFGSGTQLSVL.

The V gene is TRBV19, the J gene TRBJ2-3, with 9 bases identical to TRBD1. CDR3 length: 15 residues. The germline V gene encodes CDR1 LNHDA and CDR2 SQIVND (reference sequence). V gave up 5 bases and J gave up 1 base; unmatched junction bases: 4. CDR3 nucleotides: TGTGCCAGTAGTGGAAGGACAGGGGGCACAGATACGCAGTATTTT. It yields the protein CASSGRTGGTDTQYF.

The rearrangement links TRBV19 to TRBJ2-2; D possibly uses TRBD1 or TRBD2 (5 bases each). V lost 5 bases to trimming and J lost 0 bases, with 7 bases between them. This CDR3 is 14 amino acids long. CDR1 and CDR2 from the germline V gene are LNHDA and SQIVND (reference sequence). In DNA form, the CDR3 reads TGTGCCAGTAGTCGGGGCGCGAACACCGGGGAGCTGTTTTTT. Translated: CASSRGANTGELFF.

This clone was detected a few times. The rearrangement uses TRBV28 and TRBJ1-2; D remains unclear. CDR1 and CDR2 from the germline V gene are MDHEN and SYDVKM. Trimming stripped 6 bases from V and 5 bases from J, with 16 bases between. The CDR3 covers 14 residues. CDR3 sequence (DNA): TGTGCCAGCAGCTACCTCGAGCGGTCTTATGGCTACACCTTC. This translates into CASSYLERSYGYTF.

This chain uses TRBV30 with TRBJ1-1; D not resolved. The CDR3 runs 13 residues. V gave up 0 bases and J gave up 1 base, with 6 bases separating them. Looked up from germline, CDR1 is GTSNPN and CDR2 is SVGIG (reference sequence). In DNA, the CDR3 is TGTGCCTGGAGTGTAAGTTCGAACACTGAAGCTTTCTTT. Amino acid sequence: CAWSVSSNTEAFF.

This clone was seen more than once but under ten times. The V gene is TRBV5-5, the J gene TRBJ1-4, with a possible D match to TRBD1 (5 bases). The CDR3 has 17 amino acids. V lost 6 bases and J 0 bases, leaving 18 bases between the germline ends. Germline CDR1 SGHKS, CDR2 YYEKEE (reference sequence). The CDR3 here is CASTLGGSSATNEKLFF. CDR3 nucleotides: TGTGCCAGCACCCTTGGGGGATCTTCTGCAACTAATGAAAAACTGTTTTTT.

V is TRBV14 and J is TRBJ1-5, with D unclear. The V gene lost 1 base and the J gene lost 6 bases, with 10 bases spanning the gap. The CDR3 covers 14 residues. The germline gives CDR1 SGHDN, CDR2 FVKESK. The CDR3 protein is CASSQAGVGQPQHF. The CDR3, as DNA: TGTGCCAGCAGCCAAGCGGGAGTGGGTCAGCCCCAGCATTTT.

This clone has a handful of counts. This chain links TRBV19 with TRBJ1-5; D gene uncertain. Per germline, CDR1 LNHDA and CDR2 SQIVND (reference sequence). V lost 5 bases, J lost 13 bases, and 18 bases lay in between. CDR3 length equals 13 residues. The CDR3 coding sequence is TGTGCCAGTAGTGAAACGGACGGACGTTATCAGCATTTT. Translation: CASSETDGRYQHF.

This clone appeared a few times. The chain uses TRBV11-3 and TRBJ2-7; D may be TRBD2 (7 bases). The CDR3 runs 14 residues. Per the germline V gene, CDR1 is SGHNT and CDR2 is YENEEA. Trimming cost V 4 bases and J 4 bases, with 14 bases left between them. CDR3 amino acids: CASSSRGAGYEQYF. DNA of the CDR3: TGTGCCAGCAGCTCTCGGGGGGCGGGTTACGAGCAGTACTTC.